The entry that follows covers one T cell receptor beta chain sequence. This sample was taken from a study of CD8 T cells in Susac syndrome. Germline values: CDR1 MNHEY, CDR2 SVGEGT. The CDR3 length is 16 residues. The V segment lost 6 bases and the J segment 6 bases; nucleotides outside the gene matches: 12. Random hexamers primed reverse transcription of 0.5 to 1 ug RNA. A multiplex approach, immunoSEQ multiplex PCR, amplified TCR beta CDR3 across 54 Vbeta and 13 Jbeta. TCRdb called the immunoSEQ multiplex PCR reads again in MiXCR, with one record for every CDR3 protein. Of a few hundred thousand distinct CDR3 sequences listed, over 90% are singletons.

Sequencing was done on a sample of CD4+ T cells from PBMCs. The source is a human donor with Susac syndrome. This chain uses TRBV6-2 or TRBV6-3 with TRBJ2-2, with TRBD2 matching 8 bases. As DNA, the CDR3 is TGTGCCAGCAGCTCCGTCCCGGGGGGGCCCTCCGGGGAGCTGTTTTTT. Its protein is CASSSVPGGPSGELFF.